A single sample gave rise to the 32 T cell receptor beta chains below, sequenced in a study of T-cell memory formation after mild COVID-19. TCRdb used MiXCR to reprocess the 5' RACE reads, holding one entry per CDR3 protein. The sample lists 110,000 to 150,000 distinct CDR3 sequences; 25% were seen once. Input material: PBMCs or a T cell subset sorted from them (not recorded which). All receptors derive from an adult woman who had mild COVID-19 (a few samples of this study predate the infection). Cell type and time point are not known.

The table lists this clonotype with a few counts. The gene calls are TRBV7-9 and TRBJ2-2, with a possible D match to TRBD2 (5 bases). V dropped 0 bases and J dropped 4 bases, with 9 bases sitting between them. Germline CDR1 is SEHNR and CDR2 is FQNEAQ (reference sequence). The CDR3 spans 15 residues. This CDR3 is CASSLALVGTGELFF. CDR3 bases: TGTGCCAGCAGCTTAGCACTAGTGGGCACCGGGGAGCTGTTTTTT.

The gene calls are TRBV27 and TRBJ2-3, with a tentative D call TRBD2 (7 bases). Germline CDR1 is MNHEY and CDR2 is SMNVEV (reference sequence). Trimming took off 3 bases at V and 2 bases at J, with 15 bases between the two ends. This CDR3 has 16 amino acids. The CDR3 DNA sequence: TGTGCCAGCAGTTTGGGCGGGGGCTACTTCACAGATACGCAGTATTTT. This gives the protein CASSLGGGYFTDTQYF.

This clonotype was found a few times. The chain is built from TRBV4-1 and TRBJ2-5, with 8 bases that match TRBD1. This CDR3 spans 17 amino acids. J gave up 0 bases and V 3 bases, and 9 bases lay outside the gene matches. Germline V gene sequence: CDR1 MGHRA, CDR2 YSYEKL. This chain's CDR3 is CASSHPFQGADQETQYF. The DNA for the CDR3 is TGCGCCAGCAGCCACCCTTTTCAGGGGGCGGACCAAGAGACCCAGTACTTC.

The rearrangement uses TRBV28 and TRBJ1-6; D remains ambiguous. The CDR3 consists of 13 residues. In germline, CDR1 is MDHEN, CDR2 SYDVKM. V was trimmed by 11 bases and J by 4 bases, leaving 12 bases between them. The CDR3 DNA sequence: TGTGCCGCTGCCGGTCGTTATAATTCACCCCTCCACTTT. Amino acid sequence: CAAAGRYNSPLHF.

The V call is TRBV20-1, the J call TRBJ2-7, with 9 bases fitting TRBD2. The CDR3 totals 16 residues. With V trimmed by 3 bases and J by 2 bases, 11 bases remained unmatched. Germline CDR1 DFQATT, CDR2 SNEGSKA (reference sequence). The CDR3 DNA is TGCAGTGCTAGTATTACTGGGACTAGCCTACCCTACGAGCAGTACTTC. It specifies CSASITGTSLPYEQYF.

This clonotype has just a few counts. The chain employs TRBV11-2 and TRBJ2-1; D might be TRBD2 (6 bases). V was cut by 4 bases and J by 4 bases, with 17 bases left in between. The length of the CDR3 is 16 residues. The germline V gene has CDR1 SGHAT and CDR2 FQNNGV. CDR3 residues: CASSWRLGGEYNEQFF. In nucleotides, the CDR3 is TGTGCCAGCAGCTGGCGTCTGGGCGGGGAGTACAATGAGCAGTTCTTC.

This clonotype was seen a few times. This rearrangement joins TRBV7-8 to TRBJ2-7; D is possibly TRBD1 (6 bases). CDR1 is SGHVS, CDR2 FQNEAQ, per germline. Trimming took 5 bases from V and 1 from J, leaving 12 bases between them. The CDR3 is made up of 14 amino acids. CDR3 coding DNA: TGTGCCAGCAGCCCAACGGACAGATCCTACGAGCAGTACTTC. It specifies CASSPTDRSYEQYF.

The chain recombines TRBV11-3 with TRBJ2-1; the D call may be TRBD1 or TRBD2 (5 bases each). Germline V gene sequence: CDR1 SGHNT, CDR2 YENEEA. The CDR3 runs 18 residues. Trimming removed 3 bases from V and 4 bases from J, with 22 bases in between. The CDR3: CASSFVSRDRESYNEQFF. CDR3 in DNA: TGTGCCAGCAGCTTCGTCTCTAGGGACCGGGAATCTTACAATGAGCAGTTCTTC.

This clonotype was counted a single time. The genes are TRBV4-1 and TRBJ1-6; 9 bases are a match to TRBD1. Trimming cost V 0 bases and J 10 bases; bases outside gene matches: 10. The germline V gene has CDR1 MGHRA and CDR2 YSYEKL. This CDR3 spans 17 amino acids. The CDR3 region has the DNA TGCGCCAGCAGCCAAGATTTAGGGACAGGGTCGGACTCACCCCTCCACTTT. It translates to CASSQDLGTGSDSPLHF.

This clonotype was seen a handful of times. The chain combines TRBV7-9 with TRBJ1-4; D is uncertain. This CDR3 contains 14 residues. CDR1 and CDR2 (germline): SEHNR, FQNEAQ (reference sequence). V lost 6 bases to trimming and J lost 0 bases, with 8 bases between them. In DNA form, the CDR3 reads TGTGCCAGCAGTCCAAGGGCAACTAATGAAAAACTGTTTTTT. Encoded protein: CASSPRATNEKLFF.

This chain connects TRBV7-2 to TRBJ2-3; 7 bases fit TRBD2. V gave up 6 bases and J gave up 0 bases; unmatched junction bases: 9. The length of the CDR3 is 16 residues. Germline V gene lookup returns CDR1 SGHTA and CDR2 FQGNSA. The CDR3 is CASRPSGAPSTDTQYF. The CDR3, as DNA: TGTGCCAGCAGACCTAGCGGAGCGCCTAGCACAGATACGCAGTATTTT. The variable domain in full, completed from reference TRBV7-2 and TRBJ2-3, reads GAGVSQSPSNKVTEKGKDVELRCDPISGHTALYWYRQSLGQGLEFLIYFQGNSAPDKSGLPSDRFSAERTGGSVSTLTIQRTQQEDSAVYLCASRPSGAPSTDTQYFGPGTRLTVL.

This clonotype was seen a few times. The chain carries TRBV3-1 and TRBJ1-1; D gene ambiguous. The CDR3 has 13 residues. Germline lookup yields CDR1 LGHDT and CDR2 YNNKEL (reference sequence). V was shortened by 4 bases and J by 5 bases, with 11 bases between the two germline ends. Here the CDR3 reads CASSPTTATEAFF. CDR3 bases: TGTGCCAGCAGCCCAACCACTGCGACTGAAGCTTTCTTT.

This clonotype was seen repeatedly, ten times or more. The chain has TRBV11-2 and TRBJ2-7, with D unclear. This CDR3 is built from 11 residues. Trimming removed 1 base from V and 6 bases from J, with 4 bases in between. The germline CDR1 and CDR2 sequences are SGHAT and FQNNGV. The CDR3 is CASSLVSEQYF. CDR3 DNA sequence: TGTGCCAGCAGCTTAGTGTCCGAGCAGTACTTC.

The rearrangement joins TRBV6-2 or TRBV6-3 to TRBJ1-6, with 7 bases fitting TRBD1. Germline CDR1 and CDR2: MNHEY and SVGEGT. The CDR3 runs to 14 residues. V lost 6 bases and J lost 9; bases outside the gene matches: 8. The DNA of the CDR3 is TGTGCCAGCAGCCCCGGGACAGCCGCTTCACCCCTCCACTTT. Translating it yields CASSPGTAASPLHF.

The CDR3 nucleotides read TGTGCCAGCAGCTACCTGACTGGTTTTAGAGAGACCCAGTACTTC. Translated, it gives CASSYLTGFRETQYF. This rearrangement joins TRBV7-2 to TRBJ2-5; D is unresolved. This CDR3 has 15 residues. CDR1 SGHTA and CDR2 FQGNSA come from the germline V gene. The germline V and J ends were trimmed by 4 bases and 4 bases, with 16 bases remaining between them.

This chain links TRBV12-3 or TRBV12-4 with TRBJ1-2; D is possibly TRBD1 (5 bases). This CDR3 spans 14 amino acids. V was cut by 5 bases and J by 4 bases, with 14 bases left in between. The CDR3: CASSPGTRIYGYTF. In DNA, the CDR3 is TGTGCCAGCAGTCCCGGGACGCGGATCTATGGCTACACCTTC.

This clonotype was picked up a small number of times. The chain uses TRBV13 and TRBJ2-3; the match to TRBD2 covers 11 bases. CDR1 is PRHDT and CDR2 is FYEKMQ in the germline V gene (reference sequence). V gave up 4 bases and J gave up 11 bases; unmatched junction bases: 8. CDR3 size: 14 residues. The CDR3 protein is CASSSGLAGMWQYF. CDR3 sequence (DNA): TGTGCCAGCAGCTCCGGACTAGCGGGCATGTGGCAGTATTTT.

This clonotype was seen only a few times. The chain links TRBV4-1 to TRBJ2-1; a possible D gene is TRBD1 (6 bases). The CDR3 runs to 16 residues. Deletions cut 0 bases from V and 4 bases from J, with 13 bases between. CDR1 and CDR2 (germline): MGHRA, YSYEKL. The DNA for the CDR3 is TGCGCCAGCAGCCAAGAACAGGGTATGGGATACAATGAGCAGTTCTTC. Its protein is CASSQEQGMGYNEQFF.

In this sample, this clonotype turned up a few times. CDR3 DNA: TGTGCCAGCAGTGACTTCCTTACCGCTAGCGGGAGTACGGCAGATACGCAGTATTTT. It specifies CASSDFLTASGSTADTQYF. This chain links TRBV6-4 with TRBJ2-3, with 10 bases aligning to TRBD2. The CDR3 contains 19 residues. V lost 1 base, J lost 4 bases, and 14 bases stayed unmatched. CDR1 is MRHNA and CDR2 is SNTAGT in the germline V gene.

As regards this clonotype: One end of the junction varies from germline; a read error may be responsible. The CDR3 DNA reads TGTGCTAGCAGCCCCCTAGCGGGAGTCACCGGGGAGCTGTTTTTT. Protein product: CASSPLAGVTGELFF. This chain uses TRBV7-7 with TRBJ2-2, with TRBD2 matching 10 bases. This CDR3 has 15 residues. The V gene's germline CDR1 is SSHAT and CDR2 FNYEAQ (reference sequence).

The chain couples TRBV7-6 to TRBJ2-7, with a tentative D call TRBD1 (6 bases). The CDR3 is 15 residues long. Trimming left V 4 bases short and J 0 bases short, with 13 bases between. CDR1 and CDR2 (germline): SGHVS, FNYEAQ. The CDR3 loop is CASSSVRGPSYEQYF. For the CDR3, the DNA is TGTGCCAGCAGCTCCGTCAGGGGTCCCTCCTACGAGCAGTACTTC.

This chain links TRBV9 with TRBJ2-5, with TRBD2 as a possible D gene (7 bases). CDR1 is SGDLS and CDR2 is YYNGEE in the germline V gene. Trimming took off 0 bases at V and 3 bases at J, with 12 bases between the two ends. This CDR3 spans 15 amino acids. In DNA, the CDR3 is TGTGCCAGCAGCGTAGGGGGGGGCGTCGAAGAGACCCAGTACTTC. As protein: CASSVGGGVEETQYF. The full variable domain, with the rest looked up from reference TRBV9 and TRBJ2-5, is DSGVTQTPKHLITATGQRVTLRCSPRSGDLSVYWYQQSLDQGLQFLIQYYNGEERAKGNILERFSAQQFPDLHSELNLSSLELGDSALYFCASSVGGGVEETQYFGPGTRLLVL.

This clonotype was seen only a few times. The V gene is TRBV15, the J gene TRBJ2-2; D gene unclear. CDR1 and CDR2 from the germline V gene are LNHNV and YYDKDF (reference sequence). Trimming shortened V by 0 bases and J by 4 bases, and 6 bases separated the two germline ends. The CDR3 has 14 residues. The CDR3 loop reads CATSREATTGELFF. CDR3 nucleotides: TGTGCCACCAGCAGAGAGGCTACCACCGGGGAGCTGTTTTTT. The whole variable domain, filled in from reference TRBV15 and TRBJ2-2, reads DAMVIQNPRYQVTQFGKPVTLSCSQTLNHNVMYWYQQKSSQAPKLLFHYYDKDFNNEADTPDNFQSRRPNTSFCFLDIRSPGLGDTAMYLCATSREATTGELFFGEGSRLTVL.

CDR3 region: CASSSMGTQYF. The CDR3 DNA reads as TGTGCCAGCAGCTCTATGGGGACCCAGTACTTC. V gene TRBV28 combines with J gene TRBJ2-5; D ambiguous. CDR3 length equals 11 residues. Trimming shortened V by 6 bases and J by 7 bases, and 9 bases separated the two germline ends. Per germline, CDR1 MDHEN and CDR2 SYDVKM.

This rearrangement joins TRBV9 to TRBJ2-1; TRBD1 might be the D (5 bases). In germline, CDR1 is SGDLS, CDR2 YYNGEE. V was pared by 0 bases and J by 0 bases, with 7 bases between. The CDR3 length is 15 residues. The CDR3 region is CASSVGQSSYNEQFF. In DNA, the CDR3 is TGTGCCAGCAGCGTAGGACAGAGCTCCTACAATGAGCAGTTCTTC.

The rearrangement links TRBV4-3 to TRBJ2-3; 11 bases align to TRBD2. Germline CDR1 and CDR2: LGHNA and YSLEER. V trimming: 0 bases; J trimming: 8 bases; junction bases outside the gene matches: 13. This CDR3 is 18 amino acids long. The CDR3: CASSQDILAGEVAATQYF. CDR3 DNA: TGCGCCAGCAGCCAAGATATACTAGCGGGAGAGGTGGCAGCTACGCAGTATTTT.

This clonotype was recorded a few times. V and J are TRBV7-6 and TRBJ1-2; D call uncertain. CDR3 size: 15 residues. Trimming removed 0 bases at V and 4 bases at J, with 12 bases between. Germline CDR1 SGHVS, CDR2 FNYEAQ. Written as DNA, the CDR3 is TGTGCCAGCAGCTTAGCCCAAGGTGGGCTCTATGGCTACACCTTC. This sequence encodes CASSLAQGGLYGYTF.

V and J are TRBV18 and TRBJ2-1, with D unresolved. V gave up 3 bases and J gave up 4 bases, with 7 bases separating them. Germline CDR1 reads KGHSH; CDR2 reads LQKENI. The CDR3 is made up of 13 amino acids. For the CDR3, the DNA is TGTGCCAGCTCACCCGGAATATACAATGAGCAGTTCTTC. Translating gives CASSPGIYNEQFF.

This clonotype was observed at least ten times. V usage is TRBV3-1 and J usage is TRBJ2-7, with 10 bases aligning to TRBD2. V trimming: 0 bases; J trimming: 3 bases; junction bases outside the gene matches: 11. CDR3 size: 18 residues. Germline values: CDR1 LGHDT, CDR2 YNNKEL (reference sequence). The CDR3 bases are TGTGCCAGCAGCCAAGATAATAGCGGGGGGAAGCCCCACTACGAGCAGTACTTC. It translates to CASSQDNSGGKPHYEQYF.

The sample holds a few counts of this clonotype. The chain combines TRBV7-9 with TRBJ2-1; 8 bases align to TRBD2. CDR3 length equals 16 residues. Germline V gene sequence: CDR1 SEHNR, CDR2 FQNEAQ (reference sequence). V shed 5 bases and J 0 bases; nucleotides not matched to a gene: 6. Written as DNA, the CDR3 is TGTGCCAGCAGCACCCAAAGCGGGAGCTCCTACAATGAGCAGTTCTTC. Translated: CASSTQSGSSYNEQFF.

The chain combines TRBV6-2 or TRBV6-3 with TRBJ2-3; TRBD1 might be the D (6 bases). The germline V and J ends were trimmed by 6 bases and 4 bases, with 17 bases remaining between them. Germline CDR1 MNHEY, CDR2 SVGEGT. The CDR3 runs to 15 residues. The CDR3 is CASSPRDNFADTQYF. For the CDR3, the DNA is TGTGCCAGCAGCCCCCGGGACAACTTCGCAGATACGCAGTATTTT.

A few counts support this clonotype. The chain is built from TRBV12-3 or TRBV12-4 and TRBJ2-2, with D tentatively TRBD1 or TRBD2 (5 bases each). This CDR3 has 16 residues. V lost 5 bases and J 5 bases, leaving 18 bases between the germline ends. The CDR3 sequence is CASSPDWGSGTGELFF. CDR3 DNA: TGTGCCAGCAGTCCCGACTGGGGGTCTGGAACCGGGGAGCTGTTTTTT.